A single sample is the source of the 17 T cell receptor beta chains below, sequenced in a study of T-cell memory formation after mild COVID-19. TCRdb called the 5' RACE reads again in MiXCR, with one record for every CDR3 protein. Seen here are about 81,000 distinct CDR3 sequences, 25% observed once, and the top ten hold around 45%. Sequenced material: PBMCs or a T cell subset sorted from them (not recorded which). These receptors were taken from a man between 18 and 29 years old who had mild COVID-19 (a few samples of this study predate the infection). Cell type and time point are not known.

The CDR3 DNA reads as TGCGCCAGCAGCTTGGCCCGGCTAGCGCCCTACAATGAGCAGTTCTTC. As protein: CASSLARLAPYNEQFF. The chain employs TRBV5-1 and TRBJ2-1, with TRBD2 as a possible D gene (6 bases). The CDR3 extends over 16 amino acids. Germline assignment: CDR1 SGHRS and CDR2 YFSETQ. V dropped 0 bases and J dropped 2 bases, with 12 bases sitting between them.

This clonotype came up a few times. This chain links TRBV6-5 with TRBJ2-7; perhaps TRBD1 as D (5 bases). Germline assignment: CDR1 MNHEY and CDR2 SVGAGI. The CDR3 length is 11 residues. Trimming left V 10 bases short and J 5 bases short, with 12 bases between. Here the CDR3 DNA reads TGTGCCACCGACAGTCACCACGAGCAGTACTTC. Protein: CATDSHHEQYF.

This clonotype was counted many times. J is TRBJ1-5 and V is TRBV4-1; D is perhaps TRBD1 (5 bases). The CDR3 has 15 amino acids. Trimming left V 2 bases short and J 0 bases short, with 8 bases between. Germline V gene data show CDR1 as MGHRA and CDR2 as YSYEKL. CDR3 sequence (DNA): TGCGCCAGCAGCCAACGCAGGGTTAGCAATCAGCCCCAGCATTTT. Its protein product is CASSQRRVSNQPQHF.

Only a few counts were recorded for this clonotype. The chain uses TRBV4-3 and TRBJ2-3; 12 positions agree with TRBD2. Germline CDR1 reads LGHNA; CDR2 reads YSLEER. This CDR3 has 16 residues. Trimming at V came to 0 bases and at J to 6 bases, leaving 4 bases not matched to a gene. CDR3 residues: CASSQETSGGWDTQYF. The CDR3 DNA reads TGCGCCAGCAGCCAAGAAACTAGCGGGGGGTGGGATACGCAGTATTTT.

This clonotype was counted only a few times. V and J are TRBV7-3 and TRBJ2-5, with 7 bases fitting TRBD2. The CDR3 is made up of 15 amino acids. The J segment lost 2 bases and the V segment lost 8 bases, leaving 11 bases of the junction unmatched. CDR1 and CDR2 (germline): SGHTA, FQGTGA. The CDR3: CASSVGGGRQETQYF. The CDR3, as DNA: TGTGCCAGCTCCGTTGGCGGGGGACGACAAGAGACCCAGTACTTC.

The rearrangement joins TRBV6-2 or TRBV6-3 to TRBJ2-7; D gene ambiguous. Germline V gene data show CDR1 as MNHEY and CDR2 as SVGEGT. V dropped 4 bases and J dropped 0 bases, with 13 bases sitting between them. The length of the CDR3 is 15 residues. The chain's CDR3 is CASSSDALGSYEQYF. The CDR3 bases are TGTGCCAGCAGTTCGGACGCCCTGGGCTCCTACGAGCAGTACTTC.

The genes are TRBV7-1 and TRBJ2-2; 7 bases are shared with TRBD2. TRBV7-1 is sorted into the ORF group, with uncertain function. The V gene end was trimmed by 5 bases and the J gene end by 6 bases; junction bases not matched to a gene: 9. CDR3 length: 15 amino acids. CDR3 sequence reads: CASSERGLGPGELFF. CDR3 nucleotides: TGTGCCAGCAGCGAGCGTGGACTAGGCCCCGGGGAGCTGTTTTTT.

This clonotype turned up a few times. The CDR3 loop reads CASSLGRSSYNEQFF. The CDR3 nucleotides read TGCGCCAGCAGCTTGGGCAGGAGCTCCTACAATGAGCAGTTCTTC. The chain recombines TRBV5-1 with TRBJ2-1, with D hard to call. The CDR3 contains 15 residues. CDR1 and CDR2 from the germline V gene are SGHRS and YFSETQ. V lost 0 bases and J 0 bases, leaving 7 bases between the germline ends. The full variable domain, in which reference TRBV5-1 and TRBJ2-1 provide the parts outside the CDR3, is KAGVTQTPRYLIKTRGQQVTLSCSPISGHRSVSWYQQTPGQGLQFLFEYFSETQRNKGNFPGRFSGRQFSNSRSEMNVSTLELGDSALYLCASSLGRSSYNEQFFGPGTRLTVL.

This clonotype has ten or more counts. The CDR3 nucleotides are TGCAGTGCTAGAGATAAAGGGGACACCGGGGAGCTGTTTTTT. Its protein is CSARDKGDTGELFF. The V and J genes are TRBV20-1 and TRBJ2-2; maybe TRBD1 (5 bases). Germline CDR1 DFQATT, CDR2 SNEGSKA (reference sequence). The V and J ends lost 0 bases and 3 bases respectively, with 8 bases between them. The CDR3 is 14 residues long.

Points on this clonotype: An end of the junction does not agree with germline; a read error may underlie this. The CDR3 reads CASSSGTLNF. CDR3 sequence (DNA): TGTGCCAGCAGCTCCGGGACACTCAACTTC. The chain combines TRBV7-9 with TRBJ1-2; possibly TRBD1 for D (6 bases). The CDR3 covers 10 residues. Per the germline V gene, CDR1 is SEHNR and CDR2 is FQNEAQ (reference sequence).

This clonotype has more than one count but fewer than ten. The chain employs TRBV6-4 and TRBJ2-7; D gene ambiguous. Trimming removed 7 bases at V and 3 bases at J, with 7 bases between. Germline assignment: CDR1 MRHNA and CDR2 SNTAGT. The CDR3 sequence is 11 residues long. The CDR3 nucleotides are TGTGCCAGCACTCGGGTCTACGAGCAGTACTTC. Its translation is CASTRVYEQYF.

The chain employs TRBV4-2 and TRBJ1-2; D not resolved. CDR3 length: 13 residues. CDR1 and CDR2 (germline): LGHNA, YNFKEQ. The ends were cut back, 3 bases at V and 5 bases at J, with 10 bases in the middle. CDR3 in amino acids: CASSQPDPYGYTF. As DNA, the CDR3 is TGTGCCAGCAGCCAGCCAGACCCGTATGGCTACACCTTC.

This clonotype was recorded a few times. This chain links TRBV14 with TRBJ2-2, with unresolved D. The germline gives CDR1 SGHDN, CDR2 FVKESK. Trimming left V 2 bases short and J 1 base short, with 5 bases between. The CDR3 covers 14 residues. CDR3 residues: CASSQYRNTGELFF. CDR3 DNA: TGTGCCAGCAGCCAATACAGGAACACCGGGGAGCTGTTTTTT.

The V gene is TRBV6-5, the J gene TRBJ1-1, with unresolved D. The V end was cut by 8 bases, the J end by 1 base, with 11 bases between. CDR3 length: 13 residues. Looked up from germline, CDR1 is MNHEY and CDR2 is SVGAGI. CDR3 in DNA: TGTGCCAGCGGATTTCGGGGGAACACTGAAGCTTTCTTT. Translation gives CASGFRGNTEAFF.

This clonotype showed up many times. The chain joins TRBV7-9 to TRBJ2-1, with no clear D. Germline CDR1 and CDR2: SEHNR and FQNEAQ (reference sequence). V was shortened by 1 base and J by 4 bases, with 11 bases between the two germline ends. The CDR3 sequence is 15 residues long. The DNA for the CDR3 is TGTGCCAGCAGCTTAGATCAGTCGGTTTACAATGAGCAGTTCTTC. Amino acid sequence: CASSLDQSVYNEQFF.

With regard to this clonotype: The junction and the germline gene differ at one end; a read error may be behind it. This chain uses TRBV11-2 with TRBJ2-1; D remains unclear. The CDR3 covers 11 residues. CDR1 and CDR2 from the germline V gene are SGHAT and FQNNGV. CDR3 protein: CASSSFNEQFF. CDR3 in DNA: TGTGCCAGCAGCTCCTTCAATGAGCAGTTCTTC.

The V gene is TRBV7-2, the J gene TRBJ2-7, with TRBD1 matching 8 bases. The CDR3 runs to 18 residues. Trimming removed 5 bases from V and 6 bases from J; junction bases left unmatched: 21. From germline, CDR1 is SGHTA and CDR2 FQGNSA. The CDR3 here is CASSPDPYSTGEAREQYF. For the CDR3, the DNA is TGTGCCAGCAGCCCTGACCCCTACTCGACAGGGGAGGCGCGCGAGCAGTACTTC.